This TCR beta chain was obtained from a study of human T cells and chemical hapten exposure. Background on the study: From small differences in pooled library volume came most of the variation in per-sample TCR yields. Overall study findings and caveats: Sensitizing with DPC caused no change in TCRs above 1 in 1000 frequency.

Stated time point: healthy volunteer bleed at 6 weeks. Extraction yielded total RNA from whole blood (unfractionated). This clonotype has a count of ten or more. The antigen is unknown. The CDR3 covers 11 residues. CDR1 is MDHEN and CDR2 is SYDVKM in the germline V gene. V lost 8 bases to trimming and J lost 3 bases, with 8 bases between them. TCRdb re-called the RACE reads through MiXCR, storing one row per CDR3 protein. The sample lists tens of thousands of distinct CDR3 sequences, roughly 5% occurring once. The sample taken for sequencing was whole blood. This chain connects TRBV28 to TRBJ2-7; D call uncertain. The sequence came from a human donor in good health. Some clones in this sample may be carry-over from other donors' samples. The CDR3 DNA reads as TGTGCCAGCGGCCCCAACTACGAGCAGTACTTC. Amino acid sequence: CASGPNYEQYF.